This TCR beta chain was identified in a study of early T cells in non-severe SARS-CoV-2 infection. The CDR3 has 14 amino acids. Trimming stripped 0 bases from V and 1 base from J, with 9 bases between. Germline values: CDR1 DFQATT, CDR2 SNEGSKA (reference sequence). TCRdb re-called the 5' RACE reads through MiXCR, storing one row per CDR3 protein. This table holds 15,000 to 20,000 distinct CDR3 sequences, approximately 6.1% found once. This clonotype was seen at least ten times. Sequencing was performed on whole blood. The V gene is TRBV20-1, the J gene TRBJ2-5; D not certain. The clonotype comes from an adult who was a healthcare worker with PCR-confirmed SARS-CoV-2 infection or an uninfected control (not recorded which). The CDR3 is CSARDRQIQETQYF. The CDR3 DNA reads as TGCAGTGCTAGAGATCGGCAGATCCAAGAGACCCAGTACTTC.